These T cell receptor beta chains were read from a single sample in a study of control samples from healthy donors and cancer patients. Sequencing used immunoSEQ multiplex PCR; TCRdb keeps in-frame clones, though not all of them. The sample has some 160,000 clones, about 94% seen once. Sequencing input: blood. The origin of the receptors is a woman aged 40 to 50 in good health. The CDR3 runs from the conserved cysteine through the conserved F or W. Fields, in order: J gene, clone size, V gene, D gene, CDR3 protein, CDR3 DNA. D genes are given only for firm matches. A row's size may be missing; if present it is once, few, many or a size class.

J gene: TRBJ1-3
clone size: .
V gene: TRBV4-1
D gene: .
CDR3 protein: CASSQEVSFSGNTIYF
CDR3 DNA: TGCGCCAGCAGCCAAGAGGTCAGTTTCTCTGGAAACACCATATATTTT

J gene: TRBJ1-1
clone size: .
V gene: TRBV10-1
D gene: .
CDR3 protein: CASKGQGAVEAFF
CDR3 DNA: TGCGCCAGCAAGGGACAAGGTGCGGTTGAAGCTTTCTTT

J gene: TRBJ1-4
clone size: .
V gene: TRBV18
D gene: TRBD1
CDR3 protein: CASSPWDRVTEKLFF
CDR3 DNA: TGTGCCAGCTCGCCTTGGGACAGGGTTACTGAAAAACTGTTTTTT

J gene: TRBJ2-7
clone size: once
V gene: TRBV19
D gene: TRBD2
CDR3 protein: CASSPSSGGFYEQYF
CDR3 DNA: TGTGCCAGTAGTCCATCTAGCGGAGGATTCTACGAGCAGTACTTC

J gene: TRBJ2-1
clone size: .
V gene: TRBV9
D gene: TRBD2
CDR3 protein: CASSISGNPYNEQFF
CDR3 DNA: TGTGCCAGCAGCATTAGCGGGAATCCCTACAATGAGCAGTTCTTC

J gene: TRBJ1-1
clone size: once
V gene: TRBV6-5
D gene: .
CDR3 protein: CASSYGGEMNTEAFF
CDR3 DNA: TGTGCCAGCAGTTACGGAGGGGAGATGAACACTGAAGCTTTCTTT

J gene: TRBJ1-4
clone size: once
V gene: TRBV30
D gene: .
CDR3 protein: CAWNSRRNEKLFF
CDR3 DNA: TGTGCCTGGAACTCCAGGCGAAATGAAAAACTGTTTTTT

J gene: TRBJ2-1
clone size: .
V gene: TRBV29-1
D gene: .
CDR3 protein: CSVEVAATYNEQFF
CDR3 DNA: TGCAGCGTTGAAGTGGCCGCGACCTACAATGAGCAGTTCTTC

J gene: TRBJ2-5
clone size: .
V gene: TRBV20-1
D gene: .
CDR3 protein: CSASGRGIGETQYF
CDR3 DNA: TGCAGTGCTAGTGGTCGGGGGATTGGGGAGACCCAGTACTTC

J gene: TRBJ1-2
clone size: once
V gene: TRBV9
D gene: .
CDR3 protein: CASSVDSFYGYTF
CDR3 DNA: TGTGCCAGCAGTGTGGACAGTTTCTATGGCTACACCTTC

J gene: TRBJ2-7
clone size: .
V gene: TRBV6-5
D gene: TRBD2
CDR3 protein: CASSGLAGEPYEQYF
CDR3 DNA: TGTGCCAGCAGCGGACTAGCGGGAGAGCCTTACGAGCAGTACTTC

J gene: TRBJ1-6
clone size: .
V gene: TRBV20-1
D gene: .
CDR3 protein: CSASGPQGSSYNSPLHF
CDR3 DNA: TGCAGTGCTAGTGGTCCCCAGGGGAGCTCCTATAATTCACCCCTCCACTTT

J gene: TRBJ2-1
clone size: .
V gene: TRBV11-2
D gene: .
CDR3 protein: CASSLVSGHSYNEQFF
CDR3 DNA: TGTGCCAGCAGCTTAGTCAGCGGGCACTCCTACAATGAGCAGTTCTTC

J gene: TRBJ2-7
clone size: .
V gene: TRBV6-2/TRBV6-3
D gene: TRBD2
CDR3 protein: CASSWLRAGADEQYF
CDR3 DNA: TGTGCCAGCAGTTGGCTTAGAGCGGGAGCGGACGAGCAGTACTTC

J gene: TRBJ1-1
clone size: .
V gene: TRBV2
D gene: .
CDR3 protein: CASTTPQAFF
CDR3 DNA: TGTGCCAGCACAACACCCCAAGCTTTCTTT

J gene: TRBJ2-1
clone size: .
V gene: TRBV27
D gene: TRBD1
CDR3 protein: CASSRPRDRGSNEQFF
CDR3 DNA: TGTGCCAGCAGCCGTCCCCGGGACAGGGGATCCAATGAGCAGTTCTTC

J gene: TRBJ1-2
clone size: .
V gene: TRBV18
D gene: TRBD1
CDR3 protein: CASSLLRQGEVTHGYTF
CDR3 DNA: TGTGCCAGCTCACTACTTAGACAGGGGGAGGTTACCCATGGCTACACCTTC

J gene: TRBJ1-1
clone size: .
V gene: TRBV18
D gene: .
CDR3 protein: CASSRDKNTEAFF
CDR3 DNA: TGTGCCAGCTCACGGGACAAGAACACTGAAGCTTTCTTT

J gene: TRBJ2-1
clone size: .
V gene: TRBV3-1/TRBV3-2
D gene: TRBD2
CDR3 protein: CASSQDSGIGVYEQFF
CDR3 DNA: TGTGCCAGCAGCCAAGATAGCGGGATAGGGGTATATGAGCAGTTCTTC

J gene: TRBJ2-2
clone size: .
V gene: TRBV5-4
D gene: .
CDR3 protein: CASSPNTGELFF
CDR3 DNA: TGTGCCAGCAGCCCTAACACCGGGGAGCTGTTTTTT

J gene: TRBJ1-2
clone size: .
V gene: TRBV30
D gene: .
CDR3 protein: CAWNRANYGYTF
CDR3 DNA: TGTGCCTGGAACAGGGCTAACTATGGCTACACCTTC

J gene: TRBJ1-4
clone size: .
V gene: TRBV29-1
D gene: .
CDR3 protein: CSVEVNRVRMGDEKLFF
CDR3 DNA: TGCAGCGTTGAAGTCAACAGGGTCCGCATGGGTGATGAAAAACTGTTTTTT

J gene: TRBJ2-2
clone size: .
V gene: TRBV3-1/TRBV3-2
D gene: .
CDR3 protein: CASSLSHGELFF
CDR3 DNA: TGTGCCAGCAGCCTTAGTCACGGGGAGCTGTTTTTT

J gene: TRBJ1-2
clone size: .
V gene: TRBV3-1/TRBV3-2
D gene: TRBD1
CDR3 protein: CASSQDEGAPYNGYTF
CDR3 DNA: TGTGCCAGCAGCCAAGATGAGGGGGCGCCCTATAATGGCTACACCTTC

J gene: TRBJ1-6
clone size: .
V gene: TRBV19
D gene: TRBD1
CDR3 protein: CASREGTGLNSPLHF
CDR3 DNA: TGTGCCAGTAGGGAGGGGACAGGACTTAATTCACCCCTCCACTTT

J gene: TRBJ1-2
clone size: .
V gene: TRBV7-9
D gene: TRBD1
CDR3 protein: CASSLAHRGHGYTF
CDR3 DNA: TGTGCCAGCAGCTTAGCGCACAGGGGGCATGGCTACACCTTC

J gene: TRBJ2-3
clone size: .
V gene: TRBV7-2
D gene: TRBD2
CDR3 protein: CASSRRTSGVGTDTQYF
CDR3 DNA: TGTGCCAGCAGCCGTAGGACTAGTGGGGTTGGGACAGATACGCAGTATTTT

J gene: TRBJ1-1
clone size: .
V gene: TRBV9
D gene: .
CDR3 protein: CASSVAGGIGNTEAFF
CDR3 DNA: TGTGCCAGCAGCGTAGCCGGGGGGATCGGGAACACTGAAGCTTTCTTT

J gene: TRBJ1-5
clone size: .
V gene: TRBV2
D gene: .
CDR3 protein: CASSHSNQPQHF
CDR3 DNA: TGTGCCAGCAGTCATAGCAATCAGCCCCAGCATTTT

J gene: TRBJ2-3
clone size: .
V gene: TRBV15
D gene: TRBD2
CDR3 protein: CATRKSGGASDTQYF
CDR3 DNA: TGTGCCACCAGAAAAAGCGGGGGGGCTTCAGATACGCAGTATTTT

J gene: TRBJ1-2
clone size: .
V gene: TRBV4-2
D gene: TRBD1
CDR3 protein: CASSQDPGQGLGGDGYTF
CDR3 DNA: TGTGCCAGCAGCCAAGATCCGGGACAGGGACTAGGAGGAGATGGCTACACCTTC

J gene: TRBJ2-5
clone size: .
V gene: TRBV10-3
D gene: .
CDR3 protein: CATLSRETQYF
CDR3 DNA: TGTGCCACCTTGAGTCGAGAGACCCAGTACTTC

J gene: TRBJ2-2
clone size: .
V gene: TRBV7-2
D gene: .
CDR3 protein: CASSLVGGTGELFF
CDR3 DNA: TGTGCCAGCAGCTTAGTGGGGGGCACCGGGGAGCTGTTTTTT

J gene: TRBJ1-2
clone size: .
V gene: TRBV9
D gene: .
CDR3 protein: CASSVELGGYTF
CDR3 DNA: TGTGCCAGCAGCGTAGAATTGGGTGGCTACACCTTC

J gene: TRBJ1-2
clone size: .
V gene: TRBV7-9
D gene: .
CDR3 protein: CASSKLGGPPYGYTF
CDR3 DNA: TGTGCCAGCAGTAAACTCGGGGGGCCCCCCTATGGCTACACCTTC

J gene: TRBJ2-7
clone size: .
V gene: TRBV11-2
D gene: TRBD2
CDR3 protein: CASSWGLAGYEQYF
CDR3 DNA: TGTGCCAGCAGCTGGGGACTAGCGGGCTACGAGCAGTACTTC

J gene: TRBJ1-2
clone size: .
V gene: TRBV7-9
D gene: .
CDR3 protein: CASSLGRQNYGYTF
CDR3 DNA: TGTGCCAGCAGCTTAGGCCGGCAAAACTATGGCTACACCTTC

J gene: TRBJ1-2
clone size: once
V gene: TRBV11-1
D gene: .
CDR3 protein: CASSLGAGSEYGYTF
CDR3 DNA: TGTGCCAGCAGCTTGGGGGCCGGCAGCGAGTATGGCTACACCTTC

J gene: TRBJ2-4
clone size: .
V gene: TRBV27
D gene: .
CDR3 protein: CASSSTGLAKNIQYF
CDR3 DNA: TGTGCCAGCAGTTCGACGGGCCTAGCCAAAAACATTCAGTACTTC

J gene: TRBJ2-1
clone size: .
V gene: TRBV5-1
D gene: TRBD1
CDR3 protein: CASSRVLGGLNEQFF
CDR3 DNA: TGCGCCAGCAGCCGGGTTCTAGGGGGCCTCAATGAGCAGTTCTTC

J gene: TRBJ1-1
clone size: .
V gene: TRBV7-6
D gene: .
CDR3 protein: CASSLGRDGLNTEAFF
CDR3 DNA: TGTGCCAGCAGCTTAGGTAGGGACGGTTTGAACACTGAAGCTTTCTTT

J gene: TRBJ1-5
clone size: .
V gene: TRBV24-1
D gene: TRBD1
CDR3 protein: CATSDLPIKRRDRGEFSNQPQHF
CDR3 DNA: TGTGCCACCAGTGATTTGCCGATCAAACGCCGGGACAGGGGAGAGTTTAGCAATCAGCCCCAGCATTTT

J gene: TRBJ2-7
clone size: .
V gene: TRBV6-5
D gene: TRBD1
CDR3 protein: CASSKTGGYEQYF
CDR3 DNA: TGTGCCAGCAGTAAGACAGGGGGCTACGAGCAGTACTTC

J gene: TRBJ2-3
clone size: .
V gene: TRBV7-3
D gene: .
CDR3 protein: CASSFTGIADTQYF
CDR3 DNA: TGTGCCAGCAGCTTTACAGGGATCGCAGATACGCAGTATTTT

J gene: TRBJ2-7
clone size: .
V gene: TRBV30
D gene: .
CDR3 protein: CAWSGSSNEQYF
CDR3 DNA: TGTGCCTGGAGTGGGAGTTCCAACGAGCAGTACTTC

J gene: TRBJ1-1
clone size: .
V gene: TRBV5-1
D gene: TRBD1
CDR3 protein: CASSLTGTGGTEAFF
CDR3 DNA: TGCGCCAGCAGCTTGACCGGGACAGGGGGCACTGAAGCTTTCTTT

J gene: TRBJ1-1
clone size: .
V gene: TRBV2
D gene: .
CDR3 protein: CASRDNWTGGGEAFF
CDR3 DNA: TGTGCCAGCAGGGACAATTGGACGGGAGGCGGTGAAGCTTTCTTT

J gene: TRBJ1-1
clone size: .
V gene: TRBV20-1
D gene: .
CDR3 protein: CSAKKNTEAFF
CDR3 DNA: TGCAGTGCGAAGAAGAACACTGAAGCTTTCTTT

J gene: TRBJ2-7
clone size: .
V gene: TRBV6-6
D gene: .
CDR3 protein: CASSYGSPEQYF
CDR3 DNA: TGTGCCAGCAGTTACGGTTCCCCCGAGCAGTACTTC

J gene: TRBJ1-2
clone size: .
V gene: TRBV4-2
D gene: .
CDR3 protein: CASSQINGGRDGYTF
CDR3 DNA: TGTGCCAGCAGCCAAATCAACGGGGGAAGGGATGGCTACACCTTC

J gene: TRBJ2-7
clone size: .
V gene: TRBV5-1
D gene: .
CDR3 protein: CASRVGDAGDEQYF
CDR3 DNA: TGCGCCAGCAGGGTCGGGGACGCCGGGGACGAGCAGTACTTC

J gene: TRBJ2-7
clone size: .
V gene: TRBV7-2
D gene: TRBD2
CDR3 protein: CASSSTSGSYEQYF
CDR3 DNA: TGTGCCAGCAGTTCAACTAGCGGGAGCTACGAGCAGTACTTC

J gene: TRBJ1-5
clone size: .
V gene: TRBV2
D gene: .
CDR3 protein: CASVESENSNQPQHF
CDR3 DNA: TGTGCCAGCGTTGAGTCAGAAAATAGCAATCAGCCCCAGCATTTT

J gene: TRBJ1-2
clone size: .
V gene: TRBV7-6
D gene: TRBD1
CDR3 protein: CASSLVGTGDGYTF
CDR3 DNA: TGTGCCAGCAGCTTAGTAGGGACAGGGGATGGCTACACCTTC

J gene: TRBJ1-2
clone size: .
V gene: TRBV9
D gene: .
CDR3 protein: CASSVSLTHYGYTF
CDR3 DNA: TGTGCCAGCAGCGTTAGTCTCACCCACTATGGCTACACCTTC

J gene: TRBJ1-1
clone size: .
V gene: TRBV5-4
D gene: TRBD1
CDR3 protein: CASSLGTGITEAFF
CDR3 DNA: TGTGCCAGCAGTCTTGGGACAGGAATCACTGAAGCTTTCTTT

J gene: TRBJ1-1
clone size: .
V gene: TRBV14
D gene: .
CDR3 protein: CASSNTGEAFF
CDR3 DNA: TGTGCCAGCAGCAATACAGGTGAAGCTTTCTTT

J gene: TRBJ1-2
clone size: .
V gene: TRBV12-3/TRBV12-4
D gene: .
CDR3 protein: CASSLIPRYGYTF
CDR3 DNA: TGTGCCAGCAGTTTAATCCCTCGTTATGGCTACACCTTC

J gene: TRBJ1-1
clone size: .
V gene: TRBV28
D gene: .
CDR3 protein: CASSLRAGTEAFF
CDR3 DNA: TGTGCCAGCAGTTTAAGGGCGGGCACTGAAGCTTTCTTT